The rows below give T cell receptor beta chains drawn from one sample of a study of blood T cell repertoires in COVID-19. The assay was immunoSEQ multiplex PCR, and TCRdb's table has in-frame clones only and misses some. The sample shows about 160,000 clones, approximately 82% of them seen only once. The sample consisted of peripheral blood. The receptors shown here come from a woman older than 75 with acute or convalescent COVID-19. Each CDR3 is given with its conserved first and last residue. The D gene is left open where the match is weak. Not all rows give a size; the values are once, few, many and, for expanded clones, a class.

-	TRBJ1-2	TRBV19	-	TGTGCCAGTAGTATAGCCCCCGTTAGGGGGGGCTACACCTTC	CASSIAPVRGGYTF
-	TRBJ1-2	TRBV7-9	-	TGTGCCAGCAGCTTATCCGTAGACAGTCGGGCCTATGGCTACACCTTC	CASSLSVDSRAYGYTF
-	TRBJ1-2	TRBV27	TRBD1	TGTGCCAGCAGCCCGGGACAGGGCTACACCTTC	CASSPGQGYTF
-	TRBJ1-1	TRBV3-1/TRBV3-2	TRBD1	TGTGCCAGCACCCAGGGGGGAACTGAAGCTTTCTTT	CASTQGGTEAFF
few	TRBJ1-2	TRBV7-2	TRBD1	TGTGCCAGCAGCTCCGACAGGGTTGGCTACACCTTC	CASSSDRVGYTF
few	TRBJ1-2	TRBV10-2	TRBD1	TGCGCCAGCAATGACCAACAGGGGGTAAACTATGGCTACACCTTC	CASNDQQGVNYGYTF
-	TRBJ1-3	TRBV18	-	TGTGCCAGCTCACCCGCCACCTATACCTCTGGAAACACCATATATTTT	CASSPATYTSGNTIYF
once	TRBJ2-3	TRBV25-1	TRBD1	TGTGCCAGAAGTGAGGGCCCGGGACAGGGGTGGGATACGCAGTATTTT	CARSEGPGQGWDTQYF
-	TRBJ1-1	TRBV5-8	-	TGTGCCAGCAGCCGAGCAGGGTTATGGAACACTGAAGCTTTCTTT	CASSRAGLWNTEAFF
-	TRBJ2-7	TRBV10-2	-	TGCGCCAGCAGTGAGTCCCCCGGGGGCTACGAGCAGTACTTC	CASSESPGGYEQYF
-	TRBJ1-5	TRBV4-1	-	TGCGCCAGCAGCCAAGATGGCCAGGCTCGGCAGCCCCAGCATTTT	CASSQDGQARQPQHF
-	TRBJ2-5	TRBV5-4	-	TGTGCCAGCAGCTTGCCTAACCAAGAGACCCAGTACTTC	CASSLPNQETQYF
-	TRBJ1-1	TRBV5-1	-	TGCGCCAGCAGCTTGGGGATCGGGACTGAGGCTTTCTTT	CASSLGIGTEAFF
-	TRBJ2-2	TRBV7-2	TRBD1	TGTGCCAAAACGGACAGGGGTGCGAACACCGGGGAGCTGTTTTTT	CAKTDRGANTGELFF
-	TRBJ1-4	TRBV6-5	-	TGTGCCAGCGTGGAGAGGGCCCTTAATGAAAAACTGTTTTTT	CASVERALNEKLFF
-	TRBJ1-3	TRBV3-1/TRBV3-2	TRBD1	TGTGCCAGCAGCCAAAGACGGGACAGGGGAGGTGGAAACACCATATATTTT	CASSQRRDRGGGNTIYF
few	TRBJ1-2	TRBV30	TRBD1	TGTGCCTGGAGTGTACTAGGACAGGGCGGCTACACCTTC	CAWSVLGQGGYTF
few	TRBJ2-3	TRBV5-1	-	TGCGCCAGCAGCAACGGAGGGACGGAGGAGGCCCGTACGCAGTATTTT	CASSNGGTEEARTQYF
-	TRBJ1-1	TRBV2	TRBD1	TGTGCCAGCAGTGAAGGCTCCGGGACAGTGAACACTGAAGCTTTCTTT	CASSEGSGTVNTEAFF
-	TRBJ1-5	TRBV30	-	TGTGCCTGGAGTTACCTAGGTCAGCCCCAGCATTTT	CAWSYLGQPQHF
-	TRBJ1-4	TRBV6-1	TRBD1	TGTGCCAGCAGTGATAGGGGGCATACTAATGAAAAACTGTTTTTT	CASSDRGHTNEKLFF
-	TRBJ2-3	TRBV7-8	TRBD2	TGTGCCAGCAGCTCCTCTAGCGGGTTAGAAGGAGATACGCAGTATTTT	CASSSSSGLEGDTQYF
-	TRBJ2-2	TRBV2	TRBD1	TGTGCCAGCAGTGAAAAGATGCGGGGACAGGGGAGATTGTTTTTT	CASSEKMRGQGRLFF
-	TRBJ1-2	TRBV19	TRBD1	TGTGCCAGTAGTACTCCCGGACAGGGAAACTATGGCTACACCTTC	CASSTPGQGNYGYTF
few	TRBJ2-4	TRBV5-1	TRBD2	TGCGCCAGCAGCTTAAGCGGGAGGGAAGGAAACATTCAGTACTTC	CASSLSGREGNIQYF
-	TRBJ2-1	TRBV7-9	-	TGTGCCAGCACCCTGACATATTCCTACAATGAGCAGTTCTTC	CASTLTYSYNEQFF
-	TRBJ1-5	TRBV19	-	TGTGCCAGTAGTATGGAGGGAACCTATCAGCCCCAGCATTTT	CASSMEGTYQPQHF
-	TRBJ2-3	TRBV7-2	-	TGTGCCAGCAGCTTAGCGCGGGGGCTGGATACGCAGTATTTT	CASSLARGLDTQYF
-	TRBJ1-1	TRBV7-9	-	TGTGCCAGCAGCTTAGCGATCGGACAGTACACTGAAGCTTTCTTT	CASSLAIGQYTEAFF
once	TRBJ2-7	TRBV7-7	TRBD1	TGTGCCAGCAGCGAGGGGACAGGGGGTTCATACGAGCAGTACTTC	CASSEGTGGSYEQYF
-	TRBJ1-2	TRBV7-2	-	TGTGCCAGCAACTTACGGGGGGCGAAGAGCTATGGCTACACCTTC	CASNLRGAKSYGYTF
-	TRBJ1-1	TRBV6-5	-	TGTGCCAGCAGTTCTGTTTCCACTGAAGCTTTCTTT	CASSSVSTEAFF
-	TRBJ1-5	TRBV30	-	TGTGCCTGGAGTAGTTGGGGGCGGTTTAATCAGCCCCAGCATTTT	CAWSSWGRFNQPQHF
few	TRBJ2-2	TRBV9	-	TGTGCCAGCAGCGAGAGGGTTAACGGGGAGCTGTTTTTT	CASSERVNGELFF
-	TRBJ2-1	TRBV19	-	TGTGCCAGTAGTTCCCGGTCGGACAATGAGCAGTTCTTC	CASSSRSDNEQFF
-	TRBJ2-7	TRBV19	TRBD1	TGTGCCAGTAGTATCGGTCCACAGGGGGCCTACGAGCAGTACTTC	CASSIGPQGAYEQYF
-	TRBJ2-1	TRBV6-2/TRBV6-3	TRBD2	TGTGCCAGCAGCCCCGGGACTAGCATTAACAATGAGCAGTTCTTC	CASSPGTSINNEQFF
-	TRBJ1-1	TRBV11-2	TRBD1	TGTGCCAGCAGTCGCCGACAGGGGCGGGGCGCTGAAGCTTTCTTT	CASSRRQGRGAEAFF
few	TRBJ1-1	TRBV6-5	-	TGTGCCAGCAGCGCCTTTACAGTGAACTCCGAAGCTTTCTTT	CASSAFTVNSEAFF
-	TRBJ1-4	TRBV3-1/TRBV3-2	-	TGTGCCAGCAGCCAAGAGGGCATACTGTTTTTT	CASSQEGILFF